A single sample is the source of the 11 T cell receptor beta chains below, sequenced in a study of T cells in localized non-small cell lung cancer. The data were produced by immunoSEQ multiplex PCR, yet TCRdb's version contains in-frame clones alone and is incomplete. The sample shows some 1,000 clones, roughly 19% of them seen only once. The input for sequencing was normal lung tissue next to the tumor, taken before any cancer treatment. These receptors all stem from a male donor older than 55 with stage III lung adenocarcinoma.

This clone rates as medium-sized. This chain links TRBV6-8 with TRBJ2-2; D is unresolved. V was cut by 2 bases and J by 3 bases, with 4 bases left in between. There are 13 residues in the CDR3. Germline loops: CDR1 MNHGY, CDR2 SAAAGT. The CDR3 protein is CASSYRDTGELFF. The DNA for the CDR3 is TGTGCCAGCAGTTACAGGGACACCGGGGAGCTGTTTTTT.

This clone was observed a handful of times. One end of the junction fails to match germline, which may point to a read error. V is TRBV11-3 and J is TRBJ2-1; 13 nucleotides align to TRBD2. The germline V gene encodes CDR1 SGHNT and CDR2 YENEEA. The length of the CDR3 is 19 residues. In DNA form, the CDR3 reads TGTGCTAGCAGCCCCCGGACTAGCGGGGGACGGAGCTCCTACAATGAGCAGTTCTTC. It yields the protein CASSPRTSGGRSSYNEQFF.

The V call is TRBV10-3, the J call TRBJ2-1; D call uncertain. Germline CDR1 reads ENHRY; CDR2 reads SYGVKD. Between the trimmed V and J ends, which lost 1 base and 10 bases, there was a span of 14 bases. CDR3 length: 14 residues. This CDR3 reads CAISEWYGVDEQFF. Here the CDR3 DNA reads TGTGCCATCAGTGAGTGGTATGGGGTGGACGAGCAGTTCTTC.

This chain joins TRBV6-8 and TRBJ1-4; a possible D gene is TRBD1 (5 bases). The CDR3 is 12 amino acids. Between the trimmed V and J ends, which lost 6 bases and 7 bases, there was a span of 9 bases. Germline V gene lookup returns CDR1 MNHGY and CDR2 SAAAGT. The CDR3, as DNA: TGTGCCAGCAGGAGGGGTGTTGAAAAACTGTTTTTT. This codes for CASRRGVEKLFF.

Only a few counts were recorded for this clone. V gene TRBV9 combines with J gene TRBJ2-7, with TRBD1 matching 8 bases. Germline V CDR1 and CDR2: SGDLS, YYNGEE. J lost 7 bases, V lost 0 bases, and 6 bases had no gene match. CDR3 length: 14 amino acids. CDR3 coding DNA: TGTGCCAGCAGCGTAGCTCACGGACAGGGAGAGCAGTACTTC. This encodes CASSVAHGQGEQYF.

CDR3 nucleotides: TGTGCCAGCAGCCTACAGGGGGCGCGCACCGGGGAGCTGTTTTTT. This sequence encodes CASSLQGARTGELFF. The rearrangement uses TRBV6-8 and TRBJ2-2; 9 bases match TRBD1. CDR1 is MNHGY and CDR2 is SAAAGT in the germline V gene. V lost 6 bases and J lost 4; bases outside the gene matches: 6. The CDR3 covers 15 residues.

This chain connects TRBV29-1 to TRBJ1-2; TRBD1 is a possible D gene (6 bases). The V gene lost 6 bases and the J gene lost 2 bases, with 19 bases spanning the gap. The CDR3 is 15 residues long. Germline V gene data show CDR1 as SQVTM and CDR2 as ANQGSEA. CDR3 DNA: TGCAGCGTGAACGCAGGGGCCAGCTCGAACTATGGCTACACCTTC. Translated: CSVNAGASSNYGYTF.

The CDR3 loop reads CASSPGLGEETQYF. Here the CDR3 DNA reads TGTGCCAGCAGCCCCGGACTGGGGGAGGAGACCCAGTACTTC. The chain employs TRBV11-3 and TRBJ2-5; D may match TRBD1 or TRBD2 (5 bases each). The V gene lost 5 bases and the J gene lost 5 bases, with 15 bases spanning the gap. Germline CDR1 reads SGHNT; CDR2 reads YENEEA. The CDR3 consists of 14 residues.

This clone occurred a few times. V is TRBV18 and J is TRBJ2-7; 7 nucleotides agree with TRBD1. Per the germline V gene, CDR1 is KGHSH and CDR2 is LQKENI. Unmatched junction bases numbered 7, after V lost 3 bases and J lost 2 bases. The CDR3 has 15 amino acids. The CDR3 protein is CASSPLGTATYEQYF. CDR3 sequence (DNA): TGTGCCAGCTCACCCCTCGGGACAGCTACCTACGAGCAGTACTTC.

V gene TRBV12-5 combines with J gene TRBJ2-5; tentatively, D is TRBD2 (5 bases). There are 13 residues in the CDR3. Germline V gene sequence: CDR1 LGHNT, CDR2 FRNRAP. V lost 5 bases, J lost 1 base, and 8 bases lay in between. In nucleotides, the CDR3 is TGTGCTAGTGGTGACGGGATCCAAGAGACCCAGTACTTC. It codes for CASGDGIQETQYF.

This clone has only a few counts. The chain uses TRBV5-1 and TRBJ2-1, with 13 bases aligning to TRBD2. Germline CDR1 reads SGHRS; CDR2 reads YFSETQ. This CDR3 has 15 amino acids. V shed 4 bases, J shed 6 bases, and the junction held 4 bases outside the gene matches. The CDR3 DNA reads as TGCGCCAGCAGCCCAGGACTAGCGGGAGCCAATGAGCAGTTCTTC. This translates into CASSPGLAGANEQFF.